One sample yielded the 5 T cell receptor beta chains listed below, sequenced in a study of cytomegalovirus exposure and HLA in healthy donors. Data came from immunoSEQ multiplex PCR; TCRdb stores just in-frame clones and leaves some out. The table includes some 310,000 clones, over 75% detected once. The sequenced sample was PBMCs. The receptors were gathered from a man aged 25 to 45 in good health and CMV-seronegative.

The chain joins TRBV28 to TRBJ1-2; D is undetermined. Trimming removed 3 bases at V and 0 bases at J, with 11 bases between. CDR3 size: 15 residues. From germline, CDR1 is MDHEN and CDR2 SYDVKM. The CDR3, as DNA: TGTGCCAGCAGTTTGAACCATAGTCCTAACTATGGCTACACCTTC. This translates into CASSLNHSPNYGYTF.

The chain couples TRBV6-5 to TRBJ1-1, with D tentatively TRBD1 (6 bases). The CDR3 runs 16 residues. Trimming left V 0 bases short and J 6 bases short, with 17 bases between. Germline V gives CDR1 MNHEY, CDR2 SVGAGI. The CDR3 is CASSYSLGGALSEAFF. As DNA, the CDR3 is TGTGCCAGCAGTTACTCCTTAGGGGGGGCTTTATCTGAAGCTTTCTTT.

The CDR3 DNA is TGCGCCAGCAGCCAAGACCGGGTGGGGCCGTATAACTATGGCTACACCTTC. It is translated as CASSQDRVGPYNYGYTF. This chain links TRBV4-3 with TRBJ1-2, with a tentative D call TRBD1 (5 bases). Germline V gene lookup returns CDR1 LGHNA and CDR2 YSLEER. V lost 0 bases, J lost 1 base, and 15 bases lay in between. The CDR3 length is 17 residues.

V usage is TRBV5-1 and J usage is TRBJ2-5; 9 bases match TRBD2. With V trimmed by 0 bases and J by 1 base, 1 base remained unmatched. This CDR3 contains 15 residues. Germline V gene data show CDR1 as SGHRS and CDR2 as YFSETQ. Written as DNA, the CDR3 is TGCGCCAGCAGCTTGGGCGGGGGGGTCCAAGAGACCCAGTACTTC. Amino acid sequence: CASSLGGGVQETQYF.

The rearrangement joins TRBV5-1 to TRBJ1-1, with TRBD1 identical over 8 bases. The CDR3 contains 14 residues. Per the germline V gene, CDR1 is SGHRS and CDR2 is YFSETQ. V lost 4 bases, J lost 1 base, and 3 bases stayed unmatched. This chain's CDR3 is CASSTDRANTEAFF. DNA of the CDR3: TGCGCCAGCAGCACGGACAGGGCGAACACTGAAGCTTTCTTT.